A single sample gave rise to the 9 T cell receptor beta chains below, sequenced in a study of metastatic and nonmetastatic thyroid tumors. All patients reached thyroid surgery having received no treatment beforehand. TCRdb reanalyzed the PCR reads with MiXCR. This table has 2,500 to 3,000 clones, roughly 29% appearing once. Sequenced material: tumor tissue. Every receptor here comes from a female donor with papillary thyroid cancer or a benign thyroid nodule (not recorded which). Some clones in this sample may be carry-over from other donors' samples.

By sample fraction, this clone is large. The rearrangement joins TRBV2 to TRBJ2-3; D possibly corresponds to TRBD1 (6 bases). V shed 4 bases and J shed 5 bases, with 13 bases lying between them. The CDR3 length is 14 residues. In germline, CDR1 is SNHLY, CDR2 FYNNEI. CDR3 bases: TGTGCCAGCAGTGTAGAGGGGGATGGAGATACGCAGTATTTT. This codes for CASSVEGDGDTQYF. Using reference TRBV2 and TRBJ2-3 for the parts outside the CDR3, the full variable domain is EPEVTQTPSHQVTQMGQEVILRCVPISNHLYFYWYRQILGQKVEFLVSFYNNEISEKSEIFDDQFSVERPDGSNFTLKIRSTKLEDSAMYFCASSVEGDGDTQYFGPGTRLTVL.

This clone was picked up a small number of times. The chain uses TRBV6-4 and TRBJ1-2; perhaps TRBD1 as D (6 bases). Trimming took 5 bases from V and 8 from J, leaving 15 bases between them. The CDR3 extends over 13 amino acids. The germline V gene encodes CDR1 MRHNA and CDR2 SNTAGT. The CDR3 spells CASSPRGTGGYTF. The CDR3, as DNA: TGTGCCAGCAGTCCTAGGGGGACGGGAGGCTACACCTTC.

About this clone: Mismatch with germline at one junction end may stem from a read error. V is TRBV29-1 and J is TRBJ2-1; D assignment may be TRBD1 or TRBD2 (5 bases each). CDR1 is SQVTM, CDR2 ANQGSEA, per germline. The CDR3 spans 13 residues. CDR3 residues: CSLAPGTDQGQFF. The CDR3 nucleotides are TGTAGCTTGGCTCCCGGGACCGACCAAGGGCAGTTCTTC.

This clone qualifies as large. CDR3 DNA: TGTGCCAGCAGCTCCGTTATGGCTCCCTACAATGAGCAGTTCTTC. Protein sequence: CASSSVMAPYNEQFF. This chain uses TRBV7-9 with TRBJ2-1; no definite D call. This CDR3 comprises 15 residues. Germline lookup yields CDR1 SEHNR and CDR2 FQNEAQ (reference sequence). V dropped 4 bases and J dropped 2 bases, with 12 bases sitting between them.

There are a few counts of this clone. The chain is built from TRBV10-3 and TRBJ1-6; 10 positions match TRBD1. Losses at the gene ends were 0 bases for V and 9 bases for J; bases not matched to a gene: 5. The CDR3 extends over 16 amino acids. Per the germline V gene, CDR1 is ENHRY and CDR2 is SYGVKD. CDR3 sequence: CAISESGTGAGSPLHF. Written as DNA, the CDR3 is TGTGCCATCAGTGAGTCAGGGACAGGGGCCGGTTCACCCCTCCACTTT.

This clone was observed many times. A read error is possible here, since a much larger clone lies one base away. The chain couples TRBV2 to TRBJ1-2; 9 nucleotides agree with TRBD1. The CDR3 is 18 residues long. Germline V gives CDR1 SNHLY, CDR2 FYNNEI. The CDR3 sequence is CACSSTNQQGARAYGYTF. The DNA for the CDR3 is TGTGCCTGCAGTTCAACAAACCAACAGGGGGCCCGGGCCTATGGCTACACCTTC.

This clone came up a few times. V gene TRBV24-1 combines with J gene TRBJ2-2; TRBD2 might be the D (6 bases). The CDR3 loop spans 13 amino acids. V was shortened by 7 bases and J by 7 bases, with 12 bases between the two germline ends. CDR1 KGHDR and CDR2 SFDVKD come from the germline V gene. As DNA, the CDR3 is TGTGCCACCAGCCCGGGAGAGTTCGGGGAGCTGTTTTTT. It specifies CATSPGEFGELFF.

This clone has just a few counts. The chain joins TRBV28 to TRBJ1-5; D is ambiguous. The CDR3 extends over 13 amino acids. The V gene lost 6 bases and the J gene lost 2 bases, with 8 bases spanning the gap. CDR1 is MDHEN and CDR2 is SYDVKM in the germline V gene. CDR3 coding DNA: TGTGCCAGCAGCCCCGGGGGCAATCAGCCCCAGCATTTT. This encodes CASSPGGNQPQHF.

The chain has TRBV6-1 and TRBJ2-1; 8 bases line up with TRBD1. The ends lost 5 bases at V and 8 bases at J; junction bases unmatched: 11. Germline V gene lookup returns CDR1 MNHNS and CDR2 SASEGT. The CDR3 consists of 15 residues. Here the CDR3 DNA reads TGTGCCAGCAGTAATCAGGGGACAGGTGCGCATGAGCAGTTCTTC. This codes for CASSNQGTGAHEQFF.